This TCR beta chain was sequenced during a study of Ad26.COV2.S vaccination and SARS-CoV-2 variants. About the research overall: Each vaccinee took Ad26.COV2.S intramuscularly, once or twice 56 days apart. Overall study findings and caveats: Total T cell responses were possibly underestimated by TCR breadth and depth analyses. Spike-specific responses of CD8+ and CD4+ T cells were reported to display substantial breadth after vaccination.

As to treatment: over 15 received Ad26.COV2.S at low or high dose, single or two shots; a few received placebo; per-sample allocation not given. The investigators took samples on day 63 after the first vaccine or placebo injection. Comment on this clone: As yet, its antigen is unknown.

The table came from immunoSEQ multiplex PCR; TCRdb's copy has only in-frame clones and leaves some out. The sample holds 300,000 to 400,000 clones, about 90% seen once. The starting material was peripheral blood, obtained in a trial of Ad26.COV2.S vaccine versus placebo. The source is a person between 18 and 65 years old who received the Ad26.COV2.S COVID-19 vaccine or a placebo.

The CDR3 protein is CASSLEGVAGDTDTQYF. CDR3 DNA sequence: TGTGCCAGCAGCTTGGAAGGGGTAGCGGGGGACACAGATACGCAGTATTTT. This chain links TRBV5-6 with TRBJ2-3; 9 positions agree with TRBD2. Germline V gene sequence: CDR1 SGHDT, CDR2 YYEEEE. V was pared by 0 bases and J by 2 bases, with 7 bases of the junction left unmatched. This CDR3 has 17 residues. Full variable domain (rest looked up from reference TRBV5-6 and TRBJ2-3): DAGVTQSPTHLIKTRGQQVTLRCSPKSGHDTVSWYQQALGQGPQFIFQYYEEEERQRGNFPDRFSGHQFPNYSSELNVNALLLGDSALYLCASSLEGVAGDTDTQYFGPGTRLTVL.